This T cell receptor beta chain appears in the sequencing data of a study of blood T cell repertoires in COVID-19. Trimming removed 1 base at V and 10 bases at J, with 8 bases between. The CDR3 runs 12 residues. Germline V gene lookup returns CDR1 LGHDT and CDR2 YNNKEL (reference sequence). Assay: immunoSEQ multiplex PCR; the TCRdb copy retains only in-frame clones and omits some. Among about 100,000 clones listed, 81% were seen once. The clonotype comes from a man at least 80 years old with COVID-19, enrolled during active disease. Sequences were obtained from peripheral blood. The rearrangement joins TRBV3-1 (or the pseudogene TRBV3-2) to TRBJ1-5; TRBD1 might be the D (5 bases). DNA of the CDR3: TGTGCCAGCAGCCAAGCGGGGGACCCCCAGCATTTT. Translating it yields CASSQAGDPQHF.